The clone carrying this TCR beta chain showed up just a few times. This specimen comes from a study of regulatory T cells in long-lasting Graves disease. The germline gives CDR1 MNHNS, CDR2 SASEGT. V was clipped by 9 bases and J by 5 bases; unmatched bases: 11. CDR3 length: 14 residues. Sample time point: newly diagnosed GD, antithyroid drugs for less than 3 months. PBMCs provided the RNA from which the TCR library was made. The peripheral blood volume drawn was roughly 9.9 milliliters, and it was collected into EDTA tubes. Arm-PCR of CDR3 regions with iRepertoire HTBI primers generated TCR beta libraries. Using its own MiXCR run on the multiplex PCR reads, TCRdb lists one record per CDR3 protein. The top ten clones hold 20% of a sample with about 350,000 distinct CDR3 sequences, 15% to 20% of them seen once. A further study also used this sample, focusing on T cells in Graves' hyperthyroidism and ophthalmopathy.

Sequenced material: peripheral blood mononuclear cells (PBMCs), taken at new diagnosis, from a patient treated with antithyroid drugs. This TCR derives from a woman between 18 and 30 years old with Graves disease. The genes are TRBV6-1 and TRBJ2-7, with 9 bases matching TRBD1. The CDR3 loop is CARILLGQGHEQYF. CDR3 bases: TGTGCCAGGATACTCTTGGGACAGGGCCACGAGCAGTACTTC.